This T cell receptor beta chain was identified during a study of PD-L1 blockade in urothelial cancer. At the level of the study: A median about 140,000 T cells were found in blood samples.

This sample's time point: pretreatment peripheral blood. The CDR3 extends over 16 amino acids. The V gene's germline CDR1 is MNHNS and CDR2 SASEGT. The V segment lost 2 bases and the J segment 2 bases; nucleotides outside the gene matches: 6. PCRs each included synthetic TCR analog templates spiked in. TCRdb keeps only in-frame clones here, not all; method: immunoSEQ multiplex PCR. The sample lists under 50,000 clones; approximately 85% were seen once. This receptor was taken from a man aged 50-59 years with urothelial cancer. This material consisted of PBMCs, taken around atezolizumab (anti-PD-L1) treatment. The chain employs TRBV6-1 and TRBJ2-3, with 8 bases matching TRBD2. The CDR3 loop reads CASSEFDGRATDTQYF. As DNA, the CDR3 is TGTGCCAGCAGTGAATTCGACGGGAGGGCCACAGATACGCAGTATTTT.